Each of the 4 T cell receptor beta chains below was sequenced from the same sample in a study of blood T cells in healthy people across ages. Using a J-beta primer mix together with a sample-barcoded 5' primer, a second PCR was run for roughly 7 to 11 cycles. MiXCR, applied by TCRdb to the 5' RACE reads, yields one record per CDR3 protein. This sample has some 780,000 distinct CDR3 sequences, with roughly 56% found just once. Sequenced material: blood. These receptors were taken from a man aged 35 to 55 in good health.

This chain links TRBV2 with TRBJ2-5, with a possible D match to TRBD2 (5 bases). Trimming pared 7 bases from V and 4 bases from J, leaving 10 bases between. This CDR3 is 12 amino acids long. Germline assignment: CDR1 SNHLY and CDR2 FYNNEI. The chain's CDR3 is CASTPEAETQYF. Here the CDR3 DNA reads TGTGCCAGCACCCCGGAGGCAGAGACCCAGTACTTC.

The sample holds a few counts of this clonotype. The chain couples TRBV4-3 to TRBJ2-1, with 7 nucleotides matching TRBD1. The CDR3 sequence is 14 residues long. Germline lookup yields CDR1 LGHNA and CDR2 YSLEER. V lost 5 bases and J lost 9; bases outside the gene matches: 10. In DNA, the CDR3 is TGCGCCAGCAGCTCCCTCAGGGCAGGGGGTGAGCAGTTCTTC. Translation gives CASSSLRAGGEQFF.

This clonotype was seen a few times. This rearrangement joins TRBV20-1 to TRBJ2-1; D perhaps matches TRBD1 (5 bases). The CDR3 loop spans 13 amino acids. Germline V gives CDR1 DFQATT, CDR2 SNEGSKA (reference sequence). With 3 bases removed from V and 4 bases from J, the gap between germline ends came to 10 bases. DNA of the CDR3: TGCAGTGCTAGTAGGGGAAAATACAATGAGCAGTTCTTC. Encoded protein: CSASRGKYNEQFF.

The chain has TRBV10-3 and TRBJ2-5; D may be TRBD1 (5 bases). The CDR3 length is 18 residues. The V and J ends lost 2 bases and 5 bases respectively, with 24 bases between them. Germline assignment: CDR1 ENHRY and CDR2 SYGVKD. The CDR3 bases are TGTGCCATCAGTGAGAGTGGGGCTGGCATTGGGATGCGCGAGACCCAGTACTTC. Residues: CAISESGAGIGMRETQYF.